This is a list of T cell receptor beta chains from one sample in a study of sequential checkpoint blockade in melanoma. The data were produced by immunoSEQ multiplex PCR, yet TCRdb's version contains in-frame clones alone and is incomplete. The data show fewer than 15,000 clones, about 77% seen once. The material was CD8+ T cells sorted from blood (inferred from file names), obtained from a patient given nivolumab and ipilimumab in sequence. The source is a human donor with melanoma. CDR3s include the opening cysteine and the closing phenylalanine or tryptophan. Size is stated for part of the rows, as once, few or many counts, or as a class when the clone is expanded.

clone_size j_call v_call cdr3_aa
NA TRBJ2-3 TRBV18 CASSPLLAVSTDTQYF
NA TRBJ1-2 TRBV19 CASRNGQGLNYGYTF
few TRBJ1-2 TRBV29-1 CSVECRDRVTPLNYGYTF
few TRBJ1-2 TRBV10-3 CAISESARTDGYTF
NA TRBJ2-7 TRBV28 CASSLPFMGLAAYEQYF
NA TRBJ2-2 TRBV27 CASSLVKGRTVFF
once TRBJ2-5 TRBV27 CASSLLVGREQYF
NA TRBJ2-1 TRBV2 CASWRATSYEQFF
once TRBJ2-7 TRBV7-2 CASSLFSGRAVYEQYF
NA TRBJ2-1 TRBV7-3 CASSPTGATSYNEQFF
NA TRBJ2-2 TRBV7-9 CASSLEAGGSGELFF
NA TRBJ2-3 TRBV7-9 CASSPQGADTQYF
NA TRBJ1-1 TRBV7-9 CASSLGGGRTEAFF
medium-sized TRBJ2-7 TRBV29-1 CSVRDSAYEQYF
few TRBJ2-7 TRBV19 CASSIGGGYEQYF
NA TRBJ2-4 TRBV5-1 CASSPKGGALNIQYF
NA TRBJ2-1 TRBV19 CASSSGTGRGLAGGPPIIEQFF
NA TRBJ1-5 TRBV27 CASSSSGDPSNQPQHF
NA TRBJ2-1 TRBV11-2 CASSPGRGYSNEQFF
NA TRBJ2-1 TRBV7-9 CASSLRTSGRFEQFF
NA TRBJ2-3 TRBV29-1 CSVELPVWFSDTQYF
NA TRBJ1-1 TRBV19 CASTPHRMNTEAFF
few TRBJ2-7 TRBV10-1 CASSENSYEQYF
few TRBJ2-7 TRBV29-1 CSVETGRGGYEQYF
NA TRBJ2-7 TRBV6-5 CASSYSEGLAYEQYF
NA TRBJ2-2 TRBV4-1 CASSLVPTGELFF
few TRBJ2-3 TRBV10-2 CASLGLYPTDTQYF
NA TRBJ2-1 TRBV7-3 CASSLNLAGYNEQFF
NA TRBJ2-1 TRBV5-6 CASSYTDRVNEQFF
NA TRBJ1-4 TRBV7-9 CASSFGGRNEKLFF
few TRBJ2-7 TRBV7-8 CASSWLAGSSYEQYF
NA NA TRBV2 CASSESQVYEQYF
NA TRBJ2-7 TRBV5-4 CASSSGDRGFEQYF
NA TRBJ2-1 TRBV7-6 CASSLAGGKQFF
NA TRBJ2-2 TRBV9 CASSADMGGTSASNTGELFF
NA TRBJ2-7 TRBV7-9 CASSTHSGGTSYEQYF
NA TRBJ1-1 TRBV9 CASSTGSGGTEAFF
NA TRBJ2-3 TRBV4-1 CASSQVRQGPTDTQYF
NA TRBJ2-7 TRBV4-1 CASSQDVRDIPSYEQYF
NA TRBJ2-5 TRBV7-9 CASSTEGSQETQYF
NA TRBJ2-7 TRBV9 CASSVGAGAYEQYF
few TRBJ2-1 TRBV28 CASSLPGLVEQFF
few TRBJ2-1 TRBV25-1 CASSDLVREGAYNEQFF
NA NA TRBV6-1 CASSPRTGLSYEQYF
NA TRBJ2-1 TRBV7-9 CASSPVRGNEQFF
NA TRBJ2-5 TRBV27 CASRGTGEETQYF
once TRBJ1-2 TRBV4-1 CASSQVSSGTNYGYTF
NA TRBJ2-7 TRBV4-2 CASSNGLMEQYF
NA TRBJ2-2 TRBV27 CASSPWAENTGELFF